This entry lists 25 T cell receptor beta chains sequenced from one sample in a study of blood T cell repertoires in COVID-19. Sequencing used immunoSEQ multiplex PCR; TCRdb keeps in-frame clones, though not all of them. The sample includes about 170,000 clones, roughly 87% of them seen just once. The sample consisted of peripheral blood. Every receptor here comes from a woman aged 50 to 60 with acute or convalescent COVID-19.

This chain joins TRBV7-6 and TRBJ1-1, with D uncertain. With 4 bases removed from V and 6 bases from J, the gap between germline ends came to 12 bases. This CDR3 has 13 residues. Germline V CDR1 and CDR2: SGHVS, FNYEAQ. The CDR3 protein is CASSSPGSPEAFF. The CDR3 DNA follows: TGTGCCAGCAGCTCCCCGGGGTCCCCTGAAGCTTTCTTT.

This clone was seen only a few times. V is TRBV2 and J is TRBJ1-3, with D possibly being TRBD1 (6 bases). This CDR3 has 20 amino acids. Germline values: CDR1 SNHLY, CDR2 FYNNEI. V was clipped by 2 bases and J by 0 bases, with 23 bases between them. CDR3 sequence reads: CASSESEGHIRKASGNTIYF. The CDR3, as DNA: TGTGCCAGCAGTGAAAGTGAGGGACATATAAGGAAAGCCTCTGGAAACACCATATATTTT. The full variable domain, rest sourced from reference TRBV2 and TRBJ1-3, is EPEVTQTPSHQVTQMGQEVILRCVPISNHLYFYWYRQILGQKVEFLVSFYNNEISEKSEIFDDQFSVERPDGSNFTLKIRSTKLEDSAMYFCASSESEGHIRKASGNTIYFGEGSWLTVV.

The genes are TRBV6-5 and TRBJ2-7, with 11 bases that match TRBD1. This CDR3 is built from 15 residues. Germline lookup yields CDR1 MNHEY and CDR2 SVGAGI. V lost 6 bases to trimming and J lost 5 bases; unmatched junction nucleotides: 9. CDR3 bases: TGTGCCAGCAGAGGACAGGGGGCGCATCTCCACGAGCAGTACTTC. Protein: CASRGQGAHLHEQYF.

V gene TRBV7-3 combines with J gene TRBJ2-2; no reliable D call. V was shortened by 5 bases and J by 4 bases, with 11 bases between the two germline ends. The germline V gene has CDR1 SGHTA and CDR2 FQGTGA. This CDR3 region has 14 residues. Here the CDR3 reads CASSSSPRTGELFF. The CDR3, as DNA: TGTGCCAGCAGCAGTAGCCCCCGCACCGGGGAGCTGTTTTTT. Supplemented by reference TRBV7-3 and TRBJ2-2, the full variable domain reads GAGVSQTPSNKVTEKGKYVELRCDPISGHTALYWYRQSLGQGPEFLIYFQGTGAADDSGLPNDRFFAVRPEGSVSTLKIQRTERGDSAVYLCASSSSPRTGELFFGEGSRLTVL.

This rearrangement joins TRBV6-5 to TRBJ2-7; possibly TRBD1 for D (6 bases). This CDR3 spans 14 amino acids. The germline V gene encodes CDR1 MNHEY and CDR2 SVGAGI. V was cut by 11 bases and J by 1 base, with 18 bases left in between. CDR3 loop: CAASVWTVSYEQYF. The CDR3 DNA follows: TGTGCCGCCTCCGTTTGGACAGTTTCCTACGAGCAGTACTTC.

The sample holds a few counts of this clone. This sequence joins TRBV3-1 (or the pseudogene TRBV3-2) and TRBJ1-5; D not certain. There are 14 residues in the CDR3. V was cut by 3 bases and J by 5 bases, with 11 bases left in between. CDR1 is LGHDT, CDR2 YNNKEL, per germline (reference sequence). In DNA form, the CDR3 reads TGTGCCAGCAGCCAGGGCTGGAACGATCAGCCCCAGCATTTT. This translates into CASSQGWNDQPQHF.

The chain employs TRBV6-2 or TRBV6-3 and TRBJ1-5; perhaps TRBD1 as D (5 bases). CDR1 and CDR2 from the germline V gene are MNHEY and SVGEGT. Trimming removed 4 bases at V and 6 bases at J, with 10 bases between. The CDR3 is 13 amino acids. CDR3: CASSWGVGQPQHF. Here the CDR3 DNA reads TGTGCCAGCAGTTGGGGGGTAGGTCAGCCCCAGCATTTT.

This chain uses TRBV4-1 with TRBJ2-6; 9 positions agree with TRBD1. This CDR3 contains 18 residues. Germline loops: CDR1 MGHRA, CDR2 YSYEKL. Germline trimming cut 2 bases from V and 0 bases from J; bases unmatched to any gene: 5. As DNA, the CDR3 is TGCGCCAGCAGCCAAACAGGGGGCGTTCTCTCTGGGGCCAACGTCCTGACTTTC. Translated, it gives CASSQTGGVLSGANVLTF.

V and J are TRBV7-5 and TRBJ2-1; TRBD1 is the table's D call, not checked against the DNA. TRBV7-5 is shown as a pseudogene. This CDR3 contains 13 residues. The CDR3 is CVRSFLGDNEQFF. As DNA, the CDR3 is TGTGTCAGAAGCTTCTTAGGGGACAATGAGCAGTTCTTC.

The chain employs TRBV11-2 and TRBJ2-3; D is ambiguous. Germline loops: CDR1 SGHAT, CDR2 FQNNGV. The CDR3 length is 12 residues. The V and J ends lost 4 bases and 2 bases respectively, with 4 bases between them. The CDR3 loop reads CASSSSTDTQYF. CDR3 DNA: TGTGCCAGCAGCTCCTCCACAGATACGCAGTATTTT.

This clone showed up just a few times. This chain joins TRBV4-1 and TRBJ1-2, with D possibly TRBD1 on 6 matching bases. The ends were cut back, 1 base at V and 8 bases at J, with 11 bases in the middle. The CDR3 spans 13 residues. Per germline, CDR1 MGHRA and CDR2 YSYEKL. DNA of the CDR3: TGCGCCAGCAGCCAAGCGACCACAGGGGGCTACACCTTC. Amino acids: CASSQATTGGYTF.

This clone appeared a few times. This sequence joins TRBV6-5 and TRBJ2-1, with 13 bases aligning to TRBD2. V dropped 6 bases and J dropped 9; count of bases not matched to a gene: 8. CDR3 length: 15 amino acids. Germline CDR1 is MNHEY and CDR2 is SVGAGI. This CDR3 is CASSTSGRVRSEQFF. The CDR3 region has the DNA TGTGCCAGCAGCACTAGCGGGAGGGTAAGATCTGAGCAGTTCTTC.

This chain links TRBV6-2 or TRBV6-3 with TRBJ2-7; 9 bases fit TRBD2. V lost 2 bases, J lost 4 bases, and 3 bases stayed unmatched. Germline V gives CDR1 MNHEY, CDR2 SVGEGT. This CDR3 contains 14 residues. CDR3 coding DNA: TGTGCCAGCAGTTACGAGGGACTAGCTTACGAGCAGTACTTC. The encoded protein is CASSYEGLAYEQYF.

The chain recombines TRBV9 with TRBJ2-1; 7 positions match TRBD2. This CDR3 is built from 15 residues. The ends lost 6 bases at V and 9 bases at J; junction bases unmatched: 15. The V gene's germline CDR1 is SGDLS and CDR2 YYNGEE. This chain's CDR3 is CASNPSGLRTSEQFF. CDR3 DNA sequence: TGTGCCAGCAACCCTAGCGGCCTACGCACCAGTGAGCAGTTCTTC.

The chain couples TRBV18 to TRBJ1-1; the D is unclear. V shed 0 bases and J shed 4 bases, with 12 bases lying between them. CDR1 is KGHSH, CDR2 LQKENI, per germline. This CDR3 spans 15 amino acids. CDR3 bases: TGTGCCAGCTCACCACCGAATTTGGGCAGCACTGAAGCTTTCTTT. This encodes CASSPPNLGSTEAFF.

The J gene is TRBJ1-2, the V gene TRBV7-9; D not certain. V was pared by 5 bases and J by 4 bases, with 11 bases between. The CDR3 runs to 13 residues. The germline V gene has CDR1 SEHNR and CDR2 FQNEAQ (reference sequence). The CDR3 bases are TGTGCCAGCAGCGCCGGGATCCTCTATGGCTACACCTTC. It is translated as CASSAGILYGYTF.

V is TRBV6-6 and J is TRBJ2-7; TRBD2 matches at 11 bases. The CDR3 sequence is 16 residues long. The junction had 8 bases not matched to a gene; V was cut back by 5 bases and J by 2 bases. The germline V gene has CDR1 MNHNY and CDR2 SVGAGI (reference sequence). As DNA, the CDR3 is TGTGCCAGCAGTAAACGACTACTAGCGGGAGCCTACGAGCAGTACTTC. Amino acids: CASSKRLLAGAYEQYF.

The rearrangement links TRBV30 to TRBJ2-3, with 9 bases aligning to TRBD2. The CDR3 spans 16 residues. Per germline, CDR1 GTSNPN and CDR2 SVGIG (reference sequence). The trim removed 0 bases at V and 0 bases at J, leaving 4 bases unmatched. DNA for the CDR3: TGTGCCTGGAGTGTCCCACTAGCGGGTAGCACAGATACGCAGTATTTT. Encoded protein: CAWSVPLAGSTDTQYF.

J is TRBJ1-5 and V is TRBV19, with D perhaps TRBD1 (5 bases). Trimming removed 7 bases from V and 7 bases from J, with 20 bases in between. Germline lookup yields CDR1 LNHDA and CDR2 SQIVND (reference sequence). This CDR3 comprises 15 residues. The DNA of the CDR3 is TGTGCCAGTAACTTAGTTGACCCTGGGGGGCAGCCCCAGCATTTT. Translating gives CASNLVDPGGQPQHF.

The chain has TRBV7-2 and TRBJ2-7, with TRBD1 identical over 8 bases. Germline CDR1 SGHTA, CDR2 FQGNSA. V was pared by 2 bases and J by 5 bases, with 5 bases of the junction left unmatched. The CDR3 has 14 amino acids. CDR3 in DNA: TGTGCCAGCAGCTTATCGGCAGGGGGCCACGAGCAGTACTTC. It is translated as CASSLSAGGHEQYF.

A single count supports this clone. This chain connects TRBV7-9 to TRBJ2-5; no firm D call. Germline CDR1 is SEHNR and CDR2 is FQNEAQ (reference sequence). V lost 3 bases to trimming and J lost 3 bases, with 11 bases between them. This CDR3 comprises 14 residues. In DNA, the CDR3 is TGTGCCAGCAGCTTTCTCACACCCGAAGAGACCCAGTACTTC. It codes for CASSFLTPEETQYF.

The chain recombines TRBV3-1 (or the pseudogene TRBV3-2) with TRBJ1-1, with 10 bases identical to TRBD1. Germline V gives CDR1 LGHDT, CDR2 YNNKEL (reference sequence). The CDR3 contains 13 residues. V shed 5 bases and J 11 bases; nucleotides not matched to a gene: 8. CDR3 loop: CASSTSGTGDAFF. In nucleotides, the CDR3 is TGTGCCAGCAGCACCTCCGGGACAGGGGACGCTTTCTTT.

The V call is TRBV10-2, the J call TRBJ1-1; the D is unclear. V dropped 7 bases and J dropped 1 base, with 7 bases sitting between them. Per the germline V gene, CDR1 is WSHSY and CDR2 is SAAADI. The length of the CDR3 is 12 residues. The CDR3 DNA follows: TGCGCCAGCAACGAGAAGAACACTGAAGCTTTCTTT. Protein product: CASNEKNTEAFF.

This rearrangement joins TRBV9 to TRBJ2-7; 11 positions match TRBD2. CDR3 length: 16 amino acids. V gave up 0 bases and J gave up 5 bases; unmatched junction bases: 7. Germline values: CDR1 SGDLS, CDR2 YYNGEE. CDR3 nucleotide sequence: TGTGCCAGCAGCGTAGGGGTGACTAGCGGGGTCCACGAGCAGTACTTC. This encodes CASSVGVTSGVHEQYF.

The genes are TRBV30 and TRBJ1-4; the D is unclear. The germline V gene has CDR1 GTSNPN and CDR2 SVGIG (reference sequence). The CDR3 loop spans 18 amino acids. Between the trimmed V and J ends, which lost 0 bases and 1 base, there was a span of 18 bases. CDR3 nucleotides: TGTGCCTGGAGTGTACATCGGGATTTGTTGAGAACTAATGAAAAACTGTTTTTT. This sequence encodes CAWSVHRDLLRTNEKLFF.